Included here is one TCR beta chain sequence, with context. Antigen: not known. This entry belongs to a study of cytomegalovirus exposure and HLA in healthy donors. Whole-study results and caveats: While the bulk of TCR sequences proved rare, some public TCRs turned up in many donors. There were a few CMV-associated chains whose specificity for CMV antigens was confirmed in vitro. According to the study, 160 or so TCR beta chains were cytomegalovirus-associated.

Method: immunoSEQ multiplex PCR; TCRdb's copy keeps in-frame clones and lacks some. Among 150,000 to 200,000 clones listed, approximately 85% were seen once. CDR1 is LNHDA and CDR2 is SQIVND in the germline V gene (reference sequence). The CDR3 covers 14 residues. After removal of 4 bases from V and 6 bases from J, the junction contained 4 bases not matched to a gene. The TCR was taken from a woman in her late teens or twenties in good health and CMV-seronegative. Sequenced sample: PBMCs. The V call is TRBV19, the J call TRBJ1-2; 11 positions match TRBD1. The CDR3 spells CASSKDRGQDGYTF. The CDR3 bases are TGTGCCAGTAGTAAGGACAGGGGGCAGGATGGCTACACCTTC.